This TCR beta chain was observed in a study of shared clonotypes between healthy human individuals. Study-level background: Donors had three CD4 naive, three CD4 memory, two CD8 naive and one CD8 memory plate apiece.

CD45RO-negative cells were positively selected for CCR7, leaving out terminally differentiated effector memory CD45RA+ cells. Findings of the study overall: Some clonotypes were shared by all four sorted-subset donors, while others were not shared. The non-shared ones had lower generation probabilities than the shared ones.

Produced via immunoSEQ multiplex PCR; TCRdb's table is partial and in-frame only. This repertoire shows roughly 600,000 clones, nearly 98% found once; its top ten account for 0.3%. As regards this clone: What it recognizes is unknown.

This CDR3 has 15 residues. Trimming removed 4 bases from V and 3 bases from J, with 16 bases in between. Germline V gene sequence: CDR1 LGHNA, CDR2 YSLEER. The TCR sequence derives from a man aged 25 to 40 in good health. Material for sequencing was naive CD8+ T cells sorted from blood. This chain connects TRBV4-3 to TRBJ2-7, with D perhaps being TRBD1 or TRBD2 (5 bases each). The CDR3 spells CASSPLQGVDYEQYF. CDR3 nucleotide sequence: TGCGCCAGCAGCCCCCTCCAGGGAGTAGACTACGAGCAGTACTTC.